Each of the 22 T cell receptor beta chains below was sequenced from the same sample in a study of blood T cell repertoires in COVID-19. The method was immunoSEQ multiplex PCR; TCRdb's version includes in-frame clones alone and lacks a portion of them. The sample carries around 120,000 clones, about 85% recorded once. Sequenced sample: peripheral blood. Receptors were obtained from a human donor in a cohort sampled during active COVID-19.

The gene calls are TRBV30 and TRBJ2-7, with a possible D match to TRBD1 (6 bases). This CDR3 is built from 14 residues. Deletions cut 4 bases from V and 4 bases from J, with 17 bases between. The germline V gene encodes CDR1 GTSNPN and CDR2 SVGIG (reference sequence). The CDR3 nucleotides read TGTGCCTGGAACCAGGGGCCCAGGGCATACGAGCAGTACTTC. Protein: CAWNQGPRAYEQYF.

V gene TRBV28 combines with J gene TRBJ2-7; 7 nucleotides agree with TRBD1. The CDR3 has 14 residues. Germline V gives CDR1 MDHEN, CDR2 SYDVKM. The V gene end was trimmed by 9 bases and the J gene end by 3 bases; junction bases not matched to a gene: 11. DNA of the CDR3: TGTGCCAGTGCCGAGACAGGGCCTGACTACGAGCAGTACTTC. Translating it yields CASAETGPDYEQYF.

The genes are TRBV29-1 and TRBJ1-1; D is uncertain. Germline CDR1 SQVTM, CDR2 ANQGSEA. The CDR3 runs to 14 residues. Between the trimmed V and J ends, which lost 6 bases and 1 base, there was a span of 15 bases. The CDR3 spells CSVCVGSENTEAFF. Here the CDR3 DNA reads TGCAGCGTGTGTGTGGGCTCAGAGAACACTGAAGCTTTCTTT.

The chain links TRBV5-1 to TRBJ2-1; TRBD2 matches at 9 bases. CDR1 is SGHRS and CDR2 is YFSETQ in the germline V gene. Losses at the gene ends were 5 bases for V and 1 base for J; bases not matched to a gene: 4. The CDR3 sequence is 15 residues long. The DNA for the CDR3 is TGCGCCAGCAGGCAAGCGGGGGGTTCCTACAATGAGCAGTTCTTC. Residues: CASRQAGGSYNEQFF.

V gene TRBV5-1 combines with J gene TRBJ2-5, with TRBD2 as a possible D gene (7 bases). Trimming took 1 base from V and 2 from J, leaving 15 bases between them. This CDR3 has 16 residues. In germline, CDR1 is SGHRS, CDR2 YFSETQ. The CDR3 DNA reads TGCGCCAGCAGCTTGTCAGTGGGGGGGCAGCAAGAGACCCAGTACTTC. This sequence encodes CASSLSVGGQQETQYF.

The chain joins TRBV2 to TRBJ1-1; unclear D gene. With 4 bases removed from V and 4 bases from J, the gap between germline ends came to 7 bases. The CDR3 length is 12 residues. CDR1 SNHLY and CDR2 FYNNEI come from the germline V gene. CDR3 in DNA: TGTGCCAGCAGTGGGTTGAGCACTGAAGCTTTCTTT. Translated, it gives CASSGLSTEAFF. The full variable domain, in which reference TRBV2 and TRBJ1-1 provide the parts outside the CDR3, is EPEVTQTPSHQVTQMGQEVILRCVPISNHLYFYWYRQILGQKVEFLVSFYNNEISEKSEIFDDQFSVERPDGSNFTLKIRSTKLEDSAMYFCASSGLSTEAFFGQGTRLTVV.

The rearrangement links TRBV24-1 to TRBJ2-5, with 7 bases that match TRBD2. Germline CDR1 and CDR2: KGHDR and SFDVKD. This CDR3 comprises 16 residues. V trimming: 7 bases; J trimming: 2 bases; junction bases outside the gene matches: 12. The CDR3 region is CATSGLGGGKQETQYF. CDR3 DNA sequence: TGTGCCACCAGCGGGTTGGGGGGGGGAAAGCAAGAGACCCAGTACTTC.

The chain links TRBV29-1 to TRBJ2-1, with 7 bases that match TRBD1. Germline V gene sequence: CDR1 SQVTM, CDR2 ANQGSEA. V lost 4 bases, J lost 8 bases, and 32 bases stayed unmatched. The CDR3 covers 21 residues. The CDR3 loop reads CSVARRSLKTGQREQPHEQFF. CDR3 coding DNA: TGCAGCGTTGCCCGCCGGTCCCTTAAGACAGGGCAGAGGGAACAGCCCCATGAGCAGTTCTTC.

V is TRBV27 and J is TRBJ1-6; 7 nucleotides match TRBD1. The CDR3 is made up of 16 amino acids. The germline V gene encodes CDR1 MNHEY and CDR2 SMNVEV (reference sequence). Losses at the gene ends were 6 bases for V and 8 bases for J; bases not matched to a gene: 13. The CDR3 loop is CASRQRQGLYDSPLHF. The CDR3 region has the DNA TGTGCCAGCAGACAAAGACAGGGACTTTATGATTCACCCCTCCACTTT.

The CDR3 is CASTTPSRGLNIQYF. The CDR3 DNA follows: TGTGCCAGTACCACCCCGAGTAGGGGACTCAACATTCAGTACTTC. The chain combines TRBV19 with TRBJ2-4, with D tentatively TRBD2 (6 bases). The CDR3 runs 15 residues. In germline, CDR1 is LNHDA, CDR2 SQIVND (reference sequence). V lost 7 bases and J lost 7, with 20 bases in between.

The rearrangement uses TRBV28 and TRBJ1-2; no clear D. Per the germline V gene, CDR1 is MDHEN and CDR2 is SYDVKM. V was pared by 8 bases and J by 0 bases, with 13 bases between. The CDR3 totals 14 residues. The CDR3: CASGSRRTNYGYTF. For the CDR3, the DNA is TGTGCCAGCGGTTCGAGAAGAACTAACTATGGCTACACCTTC.

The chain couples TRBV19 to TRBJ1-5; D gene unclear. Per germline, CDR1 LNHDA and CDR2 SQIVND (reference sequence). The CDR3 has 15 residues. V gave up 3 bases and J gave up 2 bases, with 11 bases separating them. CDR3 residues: CASSISQVGNQPQHF. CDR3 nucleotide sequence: TGTGCCAGTAGTATCTCTCAGGTGGGCAATCAGCCCCAGCATTTT.

The chain's CDR3 is CASGPELLAYEQYF. The DNA of the CDR3 is TGTGCTAGTGGTCCCGAGTTGTTAGCCTACGAGCAGTACTTC. This chain uses TRBV12-5 with TRBJ2-7; D not resolved. Germline values: CDR1 LGHNT, CDR2 FRNRAP. The CDR3 totals 14 residues. With 5 bases removed from V and 2 bases from J, the gap between germline ends came to 13 bases. Supplemented by reference TRBV12-5 and TRBJ2-7, the full variable domain reads DARVTQTPRHKVTEMGQEVTMRCQPILGHNTVFWYRQTMMQGLELLAYFRNRAPLDDSGMPKDRFSAEMPDATLATLKIQPSEPRDSAVYFCASGPELLAYEQYFGPGTRLTVT.

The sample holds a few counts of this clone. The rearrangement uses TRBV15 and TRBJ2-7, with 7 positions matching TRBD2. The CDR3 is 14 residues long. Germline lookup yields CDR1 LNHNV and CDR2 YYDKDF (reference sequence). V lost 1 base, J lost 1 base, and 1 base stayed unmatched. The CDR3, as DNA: TGTGCCACCAGCAGAGCGCGGGGGTCCTACGAGCAGTACTTC. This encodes CATSRARGSYEQYF. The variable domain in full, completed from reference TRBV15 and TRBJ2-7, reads DAMVIQNPRYQVTQFGKPVTLSCSQTLNHNVMYWYQQKSSQAPKLLFHYYDKDFNNEADTPDNFQSRRPNTSFCFLDIRSPGLGDTAMYLCATSRARGSYEQYFGPGTRLTVT.

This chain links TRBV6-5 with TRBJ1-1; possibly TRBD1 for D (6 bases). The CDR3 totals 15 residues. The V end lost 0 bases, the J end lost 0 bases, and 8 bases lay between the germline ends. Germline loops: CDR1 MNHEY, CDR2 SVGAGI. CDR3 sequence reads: CASSYSDSLNTEAFF. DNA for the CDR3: TGTGCCAGCAGTTACTCGGACAGCCTGAACACTGAAGCTTTCTTT.

The CDR3 bases are TGTGCCAGCAGTTCGGGACAGGGGAATGGCTACACCTTC. Encoded protein: CASSSGQGNGYTF. The chain recombines TRBV6-5 with TRBJ1-2; TRBD1 matches 10 bases. CDR1 is MNHEY and CDR2 is SVGAGI in the germline V gene. V lost 4 bases to trimming and J lost 6 bases; unmatched junction nucleotides: 2. The CDR3 is 13 residues long.

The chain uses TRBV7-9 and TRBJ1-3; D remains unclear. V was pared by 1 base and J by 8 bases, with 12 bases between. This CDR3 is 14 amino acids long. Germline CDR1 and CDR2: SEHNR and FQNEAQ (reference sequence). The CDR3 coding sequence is TGTGCCAGCAGCTTAGACCGGGGATCCGACACCATATATTTT. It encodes CASSLDRGSDTIYF.

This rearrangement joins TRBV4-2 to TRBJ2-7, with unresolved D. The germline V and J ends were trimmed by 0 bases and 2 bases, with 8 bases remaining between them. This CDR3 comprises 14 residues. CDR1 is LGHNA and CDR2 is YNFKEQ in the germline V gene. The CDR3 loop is CASSQDSRTYEQYF. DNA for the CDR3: TGTGCCAGCAGCCAAGATTCCAGGACCTACGAGCAGTACTTC.

CDR3 protein: CASSLADIQYF. In DNA, the CDR3 is TGCGCCAGCAGCTTGGCGGACATTCAGTACTTC. V gene TRBV5-1 combines with J gene TRBJ2-4; D uncertain. The CDR3 covers 11 residues. Germline V CDR1 and CDR2: SGHRS, YFSETQ. The V gene lost 0 bases and the J gene lost 8 bases, with 3 bases spanning the gap. Combining the CDR3 with reference TRBV5-1 and TRBJ2-4 gives the whole variable domain KAGVTQTPRYLIKTRGQQVTLSCSPISGHRSVSWYQQTPGQGLQFLFEYFSETQRNKGNFPGRFSGRQFSNSRSEMNVSTLELGDSALYLCASSLADIQYFGAGTRLSVL.

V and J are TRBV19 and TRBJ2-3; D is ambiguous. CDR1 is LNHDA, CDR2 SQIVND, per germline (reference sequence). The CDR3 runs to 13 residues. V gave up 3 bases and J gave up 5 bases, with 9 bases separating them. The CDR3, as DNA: TGTGCCAGTAGTATGAACAGAGAAGATACGCAGTATTTT. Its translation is CASSMNREDTQYF.

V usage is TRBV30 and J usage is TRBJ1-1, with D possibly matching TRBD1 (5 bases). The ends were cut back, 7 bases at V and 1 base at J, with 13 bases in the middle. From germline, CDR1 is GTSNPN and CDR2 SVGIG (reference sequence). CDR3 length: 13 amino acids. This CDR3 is CASAGVKNTEAFF. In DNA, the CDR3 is TGTGCCTCCGCGGGGGTCAAGAACACTGAAGCTTTCTTT.

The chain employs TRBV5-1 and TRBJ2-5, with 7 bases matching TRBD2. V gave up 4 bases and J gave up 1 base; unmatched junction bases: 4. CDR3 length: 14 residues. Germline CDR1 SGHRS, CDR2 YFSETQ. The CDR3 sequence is CASSRASGQETQYF. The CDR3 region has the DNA TGCGCCAGCAGCCGGGCTAGCGGCCAAGAGACCCAGTACTTC.